One sample yielded the 2 T cell receptor beta chains listed below, sequenced in a study of beta chain features in type 1 diabetes. The isolated RNA, all of it, was reverse transcribed, so expressed TCRB transcripts were what got sequenced. Assay used: immunoSEQ multiplex PCR; TCRdb lists only in-frame clones, some missing. The table shows about 340,000 clones, with 6.5% to 10% occurring only once. The material sequenced was central memory CD4+ T cells from blood. The source is a woman aged 18 to 35 in good health.

This clone was counted between two and nine times. The rearrangement links TRBV7-2 to TRBJ2-1; 8 bases align to TRBD2. This CDR3 is built from 18 residues. The V and J ends lost 1 base and 3 bases, in that order; junction bases with no gene match: 11. Germline values: CDR1 SGHTA, CDR2 FQGNSA. CDR3 region: CASSLGYQTSARYNEQFF. Here the CDR3 DNA reads TGTGCCAGCAGCTTAGGATACCAGACTAGCGCCCGCTACAATGAGCAGTTCTTC.

The genes are TRBV18 and TRBJ2-7, with D possibly TRBD2 on 5 matching bases. Germline V gives CDR1 KGHSH, CDR2 LQKENI. The V end was cut by 3 bases, the J end by 0 bases, with 9 bases between. This CDR3 region has 14 residues. The CDR3 nucleotides read TGTGCCAGCTCACCGACCGGACTCTCCTACGAGCAGTACTTC. It is translated as CASSPTGLSYEQYF. Variable domain in full (rest from reference TRBV18 and TRBJ2-7): NAGVMQNPRHLVRRRGQEARLRCSPMKGHSHVYWYRQLPEEGLKFMVYLQKENIIDESGMPKERFSAEFPKEGPSILRIQQVVRGDSAAYFCASSPTGLSYEQYFGPGTRLTVT.